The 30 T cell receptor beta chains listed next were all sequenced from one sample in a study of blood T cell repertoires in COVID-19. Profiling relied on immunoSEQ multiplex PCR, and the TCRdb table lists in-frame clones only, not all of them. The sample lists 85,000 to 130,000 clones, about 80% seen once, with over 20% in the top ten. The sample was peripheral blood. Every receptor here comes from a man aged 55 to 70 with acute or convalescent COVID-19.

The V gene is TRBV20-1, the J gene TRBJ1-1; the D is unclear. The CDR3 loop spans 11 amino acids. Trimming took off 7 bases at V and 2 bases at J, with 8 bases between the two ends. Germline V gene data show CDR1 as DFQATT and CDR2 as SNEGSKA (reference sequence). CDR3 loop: CSVTRNTEAFF. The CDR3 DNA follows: TGCAGTGTTACAAGAAACACTGAAGCTTTCTTT.

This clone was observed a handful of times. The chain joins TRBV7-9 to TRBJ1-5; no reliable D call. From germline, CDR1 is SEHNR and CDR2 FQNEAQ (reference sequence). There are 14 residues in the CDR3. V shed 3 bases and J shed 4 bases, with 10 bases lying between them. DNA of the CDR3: TGTGCCAGCAGCTTCTCGGAGACGAATCAGCCCCAGCATTTT. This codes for CASSFSETNQPQHF.

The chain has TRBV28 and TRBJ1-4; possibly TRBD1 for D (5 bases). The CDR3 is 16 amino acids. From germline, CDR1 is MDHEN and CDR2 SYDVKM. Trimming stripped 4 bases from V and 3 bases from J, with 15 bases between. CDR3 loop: CASSSPSGQPNEKLFF. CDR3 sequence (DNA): TGTGCCAGCAGTTCGCCTTCAGGGCAGCCTAATGAAAAACTGTTTTTT.

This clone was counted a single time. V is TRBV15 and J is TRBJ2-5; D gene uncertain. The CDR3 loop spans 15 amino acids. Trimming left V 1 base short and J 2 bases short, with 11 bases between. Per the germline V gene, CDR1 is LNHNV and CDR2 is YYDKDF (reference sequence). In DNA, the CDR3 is TGTGCCACCAGCAGAGGTGGAGAATATCAAGAGACCCAGTACTTC. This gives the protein CATSRGGEYQETQYF.

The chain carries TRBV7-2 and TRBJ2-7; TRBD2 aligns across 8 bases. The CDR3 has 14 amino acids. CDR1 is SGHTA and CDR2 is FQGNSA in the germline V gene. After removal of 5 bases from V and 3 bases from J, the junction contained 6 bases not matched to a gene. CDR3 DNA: TGTGCCAGCAGCCCCGGACTAGCTAACTACGAGCAGTACGTC. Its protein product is CASSPGLANYEQYV.

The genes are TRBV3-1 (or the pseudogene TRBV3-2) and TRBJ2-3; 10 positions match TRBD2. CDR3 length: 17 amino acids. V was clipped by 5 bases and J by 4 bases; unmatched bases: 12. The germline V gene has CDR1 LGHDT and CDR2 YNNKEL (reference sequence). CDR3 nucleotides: TGTGCCAGCAGCTCACGATGGGTAGCGGGAGGTGCAGATACGCAGTATTTT. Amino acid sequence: CASSSRWVAGGADTQYF.

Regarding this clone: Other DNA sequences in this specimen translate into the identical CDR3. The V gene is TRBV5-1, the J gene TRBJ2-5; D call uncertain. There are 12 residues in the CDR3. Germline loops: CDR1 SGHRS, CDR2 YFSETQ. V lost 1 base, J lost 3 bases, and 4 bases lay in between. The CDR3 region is CASSLPEETQYF. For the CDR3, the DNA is TGCGCCAGCAGCTTGCCAGAAGAGACCCAGTACTTC.

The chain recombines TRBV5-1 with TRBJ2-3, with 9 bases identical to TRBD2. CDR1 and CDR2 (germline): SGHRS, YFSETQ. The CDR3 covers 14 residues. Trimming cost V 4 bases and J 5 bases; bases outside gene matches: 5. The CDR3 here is CASSTPSGIDTQYF. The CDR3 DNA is TGCGCCAGCAGCACCCCTAGCGGGATAGATACGCAGTATTTT.

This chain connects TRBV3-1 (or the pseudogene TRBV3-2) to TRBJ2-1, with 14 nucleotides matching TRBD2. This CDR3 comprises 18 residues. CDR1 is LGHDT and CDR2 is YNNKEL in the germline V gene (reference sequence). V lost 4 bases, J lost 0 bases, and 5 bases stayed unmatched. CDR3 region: CASSRLAGGGNSYNEQFF. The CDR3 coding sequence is TGTGCCAGCAGCCGACTAGCGGGAGGGGGGAACTCCTACAATGAGCAGTTCTTC.

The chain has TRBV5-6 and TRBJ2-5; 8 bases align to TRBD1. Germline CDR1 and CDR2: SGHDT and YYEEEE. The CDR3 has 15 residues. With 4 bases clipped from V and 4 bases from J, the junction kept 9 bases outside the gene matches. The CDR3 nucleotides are TGTGCCAGCAGCCGTGGACAGGGAGGTGGAGAGACCCAGTACTTC. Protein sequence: CASSRGQGGGETQYF.

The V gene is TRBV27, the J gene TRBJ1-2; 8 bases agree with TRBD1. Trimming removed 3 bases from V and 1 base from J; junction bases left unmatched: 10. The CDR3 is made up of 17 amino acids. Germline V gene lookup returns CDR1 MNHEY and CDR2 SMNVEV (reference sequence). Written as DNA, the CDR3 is TGTGCCAGCAGTTTGAAGCCCCGACAGGGGATTAACTATGGCTACACCTTC. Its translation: CASSLKPRQGINYGYTF.

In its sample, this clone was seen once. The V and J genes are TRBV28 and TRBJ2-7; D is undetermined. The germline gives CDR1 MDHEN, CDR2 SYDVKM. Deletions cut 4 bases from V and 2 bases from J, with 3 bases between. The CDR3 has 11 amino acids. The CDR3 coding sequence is TGTGCCAGCAGTTCCACCTACGAGCAGTACGTC. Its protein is CASSSTYEQYV.

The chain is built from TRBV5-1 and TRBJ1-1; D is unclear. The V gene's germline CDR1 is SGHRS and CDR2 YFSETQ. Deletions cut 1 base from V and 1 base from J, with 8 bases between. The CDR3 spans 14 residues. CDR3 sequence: CASSLRNSNTEAFF. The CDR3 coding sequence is TGCGCCAGCAGCTTGAGAAACTCGAACACTGAAGCTTTCTTT.

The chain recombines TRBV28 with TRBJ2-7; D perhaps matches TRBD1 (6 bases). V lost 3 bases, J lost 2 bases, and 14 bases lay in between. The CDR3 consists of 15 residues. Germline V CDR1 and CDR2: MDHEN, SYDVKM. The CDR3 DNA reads TGTGCCAGCAGTTTCTGGGCAGGGGAAGCCTACGAGCAGTACTTC. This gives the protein CASSFWAGEAYEQYF.

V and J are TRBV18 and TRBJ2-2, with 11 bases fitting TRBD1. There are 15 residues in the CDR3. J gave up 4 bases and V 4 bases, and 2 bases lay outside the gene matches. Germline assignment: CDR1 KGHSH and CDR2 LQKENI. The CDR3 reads CASSRGTGGTGELFF. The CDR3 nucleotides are TGTGCCAGCTCACGCGGGACAGGGGGCACCGGGGAGCTGTTTTTT.

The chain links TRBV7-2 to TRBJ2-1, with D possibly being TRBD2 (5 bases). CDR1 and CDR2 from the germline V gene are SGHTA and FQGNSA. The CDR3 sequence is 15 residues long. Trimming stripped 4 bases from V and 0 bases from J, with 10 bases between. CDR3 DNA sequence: TGTGCCAGCAGCTCGGGGTGGAGCTCCTACAATGAGCAGTTCTTC. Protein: CASSSGWSSYNEQFF.

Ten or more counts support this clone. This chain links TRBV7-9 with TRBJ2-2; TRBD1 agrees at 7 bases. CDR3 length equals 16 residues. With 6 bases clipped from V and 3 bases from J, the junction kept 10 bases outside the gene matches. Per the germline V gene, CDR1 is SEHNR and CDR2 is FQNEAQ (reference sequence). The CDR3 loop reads CASRLMGQLDTGELFF. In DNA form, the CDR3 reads TGTGCCAGCAGACTAATGGGACAGCTAGACACCGGGGAGCTGTTTTTT.

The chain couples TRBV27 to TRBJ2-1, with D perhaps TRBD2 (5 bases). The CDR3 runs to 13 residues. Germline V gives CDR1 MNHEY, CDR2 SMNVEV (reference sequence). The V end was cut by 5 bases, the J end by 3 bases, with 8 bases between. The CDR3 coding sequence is TGTGCCAGCAGTACCGGGGACTACAATGAGCAGTTCTTC. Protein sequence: CASSTGDYNEQFF.

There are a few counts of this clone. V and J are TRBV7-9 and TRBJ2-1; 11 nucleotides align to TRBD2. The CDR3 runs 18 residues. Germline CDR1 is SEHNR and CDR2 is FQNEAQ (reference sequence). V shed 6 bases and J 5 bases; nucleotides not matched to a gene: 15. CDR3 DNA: TGTGCCAGCAGGCCCCCTCCCCGACTAGCGGGAAAGGACAATGAGCAGTTCTTC. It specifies CASRPPPRLAGKDNEQFF.

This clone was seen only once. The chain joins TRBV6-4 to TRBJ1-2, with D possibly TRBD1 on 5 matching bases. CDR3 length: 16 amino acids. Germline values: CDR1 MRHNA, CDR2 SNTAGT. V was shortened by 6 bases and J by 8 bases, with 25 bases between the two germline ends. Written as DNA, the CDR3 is TGTGCCAGCAGCCCAGGCCACGGGGGAGTATCGGGGGGCTACACCTTC. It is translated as CASSPGHGGVSGGYTF.

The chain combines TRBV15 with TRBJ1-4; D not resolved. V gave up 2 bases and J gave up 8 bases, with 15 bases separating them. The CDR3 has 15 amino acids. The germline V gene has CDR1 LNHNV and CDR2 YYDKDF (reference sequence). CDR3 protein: CATSRWTGEGEKLFF. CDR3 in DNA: TGTGCCACCAGCAGATGGACCGGGGAAGGGGAAAAACTGTTTTTT.

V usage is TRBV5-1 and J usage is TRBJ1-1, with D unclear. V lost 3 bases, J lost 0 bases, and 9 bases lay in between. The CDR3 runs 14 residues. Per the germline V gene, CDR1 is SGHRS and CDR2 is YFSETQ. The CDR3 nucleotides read TGCGCCAGCAGCTCCACGAACATGAACACTGAAGCTTTCTTT. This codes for CASSSTNMNTEAFF.

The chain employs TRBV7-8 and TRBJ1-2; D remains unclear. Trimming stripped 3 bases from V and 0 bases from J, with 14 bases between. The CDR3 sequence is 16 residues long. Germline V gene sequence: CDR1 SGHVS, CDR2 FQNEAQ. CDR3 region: CASSFAGPRTNYGYTF. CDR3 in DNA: TGTGCCAGCAGCTTCGCAGGTCCTCGAACTAACTATGGCTACACCTTC.

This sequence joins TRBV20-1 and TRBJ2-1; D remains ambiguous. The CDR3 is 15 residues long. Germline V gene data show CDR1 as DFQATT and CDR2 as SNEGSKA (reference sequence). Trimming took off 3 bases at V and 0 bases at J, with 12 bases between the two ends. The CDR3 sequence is CSASLGFRSYNEQFF. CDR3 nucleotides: TGCAGTGCTAGTTTGGGCTTCCGCTCCTACAATGAGCAGTTCTTC.

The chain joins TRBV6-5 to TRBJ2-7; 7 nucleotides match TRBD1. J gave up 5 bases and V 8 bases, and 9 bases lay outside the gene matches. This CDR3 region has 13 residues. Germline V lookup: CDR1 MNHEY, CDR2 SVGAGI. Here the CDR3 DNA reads TGTGCCAGCGGTCGGGACAGTGATGACGAGCAGTACTTC. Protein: CASGRDSDDEQYF.

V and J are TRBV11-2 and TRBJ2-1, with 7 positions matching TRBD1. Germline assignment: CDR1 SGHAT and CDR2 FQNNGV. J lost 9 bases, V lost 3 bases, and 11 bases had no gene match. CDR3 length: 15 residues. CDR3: CASSFRVQQGSEQFF. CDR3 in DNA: TGTGCCAGCAGCTTTCGAGTCCAACAGGGGAGTGAGCAGTTCTTC. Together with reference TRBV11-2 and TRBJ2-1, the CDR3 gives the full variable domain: EAGVAQSPRYKIIEKRQSVAFWCNPISGHATLYWYQQILGQGPKLLIQFQNNGVVDDSQLPKDRFSAERLKGVDSTLKIQPAKLEDSAVYLCASSFRVQQGSEQFFGPGTRLTVL.

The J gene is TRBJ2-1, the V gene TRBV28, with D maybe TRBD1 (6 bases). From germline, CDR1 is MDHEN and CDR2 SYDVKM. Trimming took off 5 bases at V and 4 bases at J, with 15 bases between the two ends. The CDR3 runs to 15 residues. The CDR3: CASSPRIDRYNEQFF. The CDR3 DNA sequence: TGTGCCAGCAGTCCGCGAATAGACAGGTACAATGAGCAGTTCTTC.

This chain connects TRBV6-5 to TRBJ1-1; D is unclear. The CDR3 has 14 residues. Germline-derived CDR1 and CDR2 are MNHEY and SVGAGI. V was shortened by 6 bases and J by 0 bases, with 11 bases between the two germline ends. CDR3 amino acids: CASRTAGVNTEAFF. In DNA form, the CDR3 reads TGTGCCAGCAGAACCGCCGGGGTGAACACTGAAGCTTTCTTT.

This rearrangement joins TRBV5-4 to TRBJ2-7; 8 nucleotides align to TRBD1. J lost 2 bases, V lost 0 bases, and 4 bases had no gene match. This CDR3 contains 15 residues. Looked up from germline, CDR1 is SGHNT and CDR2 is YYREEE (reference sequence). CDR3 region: CASSLGQGPTYEQYV. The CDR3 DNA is TGTGCCAGCAGCTTGGGACAGGGGCCAACCTACGAGCAGTACGTC.

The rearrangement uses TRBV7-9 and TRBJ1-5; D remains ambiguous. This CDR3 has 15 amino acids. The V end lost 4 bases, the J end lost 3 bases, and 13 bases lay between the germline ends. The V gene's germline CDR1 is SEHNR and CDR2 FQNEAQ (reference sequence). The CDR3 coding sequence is TGTGCCAGCAGCTATCCGCGGGGAGTCAATCAGCCCCAGCATTTT. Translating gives CASSYPRGVNQPQHF.